This TCR beta chain was obtained from a study of shared clonotypes between healthy human individuals. Overall study results and limits: Non-shared clonotypes were found to have lower generation probabilities than the clonotypes that were shared by all four of the sorted-subset donors. Researchers found naive subsets generally carried larger estimated richness than memory subsets.

Of note for this clone: Its antigen is as yet unknown.

The CDR3 spans 16 residues. V was clipped by 3 bases and J by 11 bases, with 25 bases between them. The V gene's germline CDR1 is MNHNS and CDR2 SASEGT. A CD45RA+ naive subset and a CD45RA-negative memory subset were split from CD4+ cells. At the deep level, the assay was run. TCRdb keeps only in-frame clones here, not all; method: immunoSEQ multiplex PCR. This table has about 2.3 million clones, about nine tenths appearing once. V usage is TRBV6-1 and J usage is TRBJ1-1; D is perhaps TRBD1 (6 bases). This receptor was obtained from a man younger than 30 in good health. Some clones in this sample may be carry-over from other donors' samples. The sample consisted of naive CD4+ T cells from PBMCs. Subset described: CD45RA+ positively selected. The CDR3 loop reads CASSDLGTRYSTRAFF. In DNA, the CDR3 is TGTGCCAGCAGTGACCTCGGGACAAGGTACTCCACCCGGGCTTTCTTT.